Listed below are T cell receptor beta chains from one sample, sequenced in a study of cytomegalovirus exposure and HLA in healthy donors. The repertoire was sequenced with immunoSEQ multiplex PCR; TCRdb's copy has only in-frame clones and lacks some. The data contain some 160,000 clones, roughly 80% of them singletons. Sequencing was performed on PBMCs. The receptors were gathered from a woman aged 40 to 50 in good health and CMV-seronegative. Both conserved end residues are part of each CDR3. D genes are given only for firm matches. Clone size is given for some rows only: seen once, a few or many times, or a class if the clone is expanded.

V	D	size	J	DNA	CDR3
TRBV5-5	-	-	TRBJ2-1	TGTGCCAGCACGCGGGCGGATGAGCAGTTCTTC	CASTRADEQFF
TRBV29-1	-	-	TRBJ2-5	TGCAGCGTTGGACCCCAGGGTGGAGAGACCCAGTACTTC	CSVGPQGGETQYF
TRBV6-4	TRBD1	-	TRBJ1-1	TGTGCCAGCAGTGACTCGAGTACAGGGGGCATGGGCACTGAAGCTTTCTTT	CASSDSSTGGMGTEAFF
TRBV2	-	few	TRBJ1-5	TGTGCCAGCAGGCCGACAGTCTCTGGCAATCAGCCCCAGCATTTT	CASRPTVSGNQPQHF
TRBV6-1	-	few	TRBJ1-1	TGTGCCAGCAGCGCCCTCCAGGGCACGAACACTGAAGCTTTCTTT	CASSALQGTNTEAFF
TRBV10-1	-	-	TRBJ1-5	TGCGCCAGCAGTGAGGCAGGATATCAGCCCCAGCATTTT	CASSEAGYQPQHF
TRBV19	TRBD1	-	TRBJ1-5	TGTGCCAGTAGCCATGGGACAGGTAGCAATCAGCCCCAGCATTTT	CASSHGTGSNQPQHF
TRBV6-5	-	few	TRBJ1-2	TGTGCCAGCAGCCAGACAGGCTACTATGGCTACACCTTC	CASSQTGYYGYTF
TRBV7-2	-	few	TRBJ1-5	TGTGCCAGCAGCCCGTGGGCAGGGGTGTTGGGTAGCAATCAGCCCCAGCATTTT	CASSPWAGVLGSNQPQHF
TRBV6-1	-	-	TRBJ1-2	TGTGCCAGCACCATAAGGGAGGGTTATGGCTACACCTTC	CASTIREGYGYTF
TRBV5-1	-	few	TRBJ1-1	TGCGCCAGCACCCTCGCATGGTTTCGGTACACTGAAGCTTTCTTT	CASTLAWFRYTEAFF
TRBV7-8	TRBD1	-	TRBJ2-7	TGTGCCAGCAGCTCCGGGACAGCATCCGAGCAGTACTTC	CASSSGTASEQYF
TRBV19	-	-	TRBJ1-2	TGTGCCAGTAGTATATCGGCAGGGTATAACTATGGCTACACCTTC	CASSISAGYNYGYTF
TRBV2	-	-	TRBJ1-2	TGTGCCAGCATGGGTATCGGGGGACCACAGAGGGGCTACACCTTC	CASMGIGGPQRGYTF
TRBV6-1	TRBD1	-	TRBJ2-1	TGTGCCAGCAGGGGTGGACAGGGATCGTACAATGAGCAGTTCTTC	CASRGGQGSYNEQFF
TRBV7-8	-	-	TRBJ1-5	TGTGCCAGCAGCCTCCCTCCGGGGCCCCAGCATTTT	CASSLPPGPQHF
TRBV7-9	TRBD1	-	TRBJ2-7	TGTGCCAGCAGCCAAACCGGGACAGGGGTTGCCGAGCAGTACTTC	CASSQTGTGVAEQYF
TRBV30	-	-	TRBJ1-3	TGTGCCTGGAGTGTACAGTCGGGAAACACCATATATTTT	CAWSVQSGNTIYF
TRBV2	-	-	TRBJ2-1	TGTGCCAGCTCTAGCGTGAGCTCCTACAATGAGCAGTTCTTC	CASSSVSSYNEQFF
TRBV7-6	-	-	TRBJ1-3	TGTGCCAGCAGCTTAGCGAATCCGGGGATCACTGGAAACACCATATATTTT	CASSLANPGITGNTIYF
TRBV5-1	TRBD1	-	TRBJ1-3	TGCGCCAGCAGCTGGGGACAGGGTGGAAACACCATATATTTT	CASSWGQGGNTIYF
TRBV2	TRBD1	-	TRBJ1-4	TGTGCCAGCAGTGAGAGGGACAGGGGGCGCGATAATGAAAAACTGTTTTTT	CASSERDRGRDNEKLFF
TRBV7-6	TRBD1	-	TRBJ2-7	TGTGCCAGCAGCTTGGAACCGGGACAGCATTACGAGCAGTACTTC	CASSLEPGQHYEQYF
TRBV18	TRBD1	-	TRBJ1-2	TGTGCCAGCTCATCCCGGGACAGCTCCTATGGCTACACCTTC	CASSSRDSSYGYTF
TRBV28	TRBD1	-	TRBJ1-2	TGTGCCAGCGGCCCCACCGGGACAGGGGCCGTGGGCTACACCTTC	CASGPTGTGAVGYTF
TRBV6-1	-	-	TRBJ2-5	TGTGCCAGCAAGGGGGGGACATCCCTAGGCGAGACCCAGTACTTC	CASKGGTSLGETQYF
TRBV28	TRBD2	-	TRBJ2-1	TGTGCCAGTAGAAGCGGGGCGGGAATGAATGAGCAGTTCTTC	CASRSGAGMNEQFF
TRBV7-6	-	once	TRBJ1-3	TGTGCCAGCAGCCAGGGCGGTGGAAACACCATATATTTT	CASSQGGGNTIYF
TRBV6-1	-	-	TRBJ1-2	TGTGCCAGCATCCGCGCTCCCGGAGCTAACTATGGCTACACCTTC	CASIRAPGANYGYTF
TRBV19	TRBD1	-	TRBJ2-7	TGTGCCAGTAGTAACCCGGACAGGGATTACGAGCAGTACTTC	CASSNPDRDYEQYF
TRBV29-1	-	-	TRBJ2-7	TGCAGCGTACGCGGAGGAGGCGAGCAGTACTTC	CSVRGGGEQYF
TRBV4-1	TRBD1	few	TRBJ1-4	TGCGCCAGCAGCCAAGGGGGGGGGCGGGACAGGTCTGAAAAACTGTTTTTT	CASSQGGGRDRSEKLFF
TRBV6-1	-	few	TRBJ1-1	TGTGCCAGCAGCCCCCACTTCCACAGGAACACTGAAGCTTTCTTT	CASSPHFHRNTEAFF
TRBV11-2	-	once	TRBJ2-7	TGTGCCAGCAGGGACAATTCCTACGAGCAGTACTTC	CASRDNSYEQYF
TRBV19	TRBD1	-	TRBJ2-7	TGTGCCAGTAGTTGGACAGGGGAACCCTACGAGCAGTACTTC	CASSWTGEPYEQYF
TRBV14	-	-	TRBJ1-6	TGTGCCAGCAGCCGTTACGGGGGGGGGTCACCCCTCCACTTT	CASSRYGGGSPLHF
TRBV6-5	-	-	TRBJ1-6	TGTGCCAGCAGGGGAGGGATCAAGAATTCACCCCTCCACTTT	CASRGGIKNSPLHF
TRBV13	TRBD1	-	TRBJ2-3	TGTGCCAGCACCTTCGGGACAGGGGGCACAGATACGCAGTATTTT	CASTFGTGGTDTQYF
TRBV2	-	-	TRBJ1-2	TGTGCCGGGCTTCAGGGTGGGTATGGCTACACCTTC	CAGLQGGYGYTF
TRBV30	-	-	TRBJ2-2	TGTGCCTGGAGTGTATCAGGGGCCGGGGAGCTGTTTTTT	CAWSVSGAGELFF
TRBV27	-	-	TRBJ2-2	TGTGCCAGCAGTTTGCAGATCACCGGGGAGCTGTTTTTT	CASSLQITGELFF
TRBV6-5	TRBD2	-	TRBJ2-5	TGTGCCAGCAGTGCCGCGGGAGGGCAAGAGACCCAGTACTTC	CASSAAGGQETQYF
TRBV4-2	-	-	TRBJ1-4	TGTGCCAGCAGCCAAGGCGCGTATGAAAAACTGTTTTTT	CASSQGAYEKLFF
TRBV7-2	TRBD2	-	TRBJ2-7	TGTGCCAGCAGCCCCGATAGGACTAGCGGGACCCATAGCCTCCTCGAGCAGTACTTC	CASSPDRTSGTHSLLEQYF
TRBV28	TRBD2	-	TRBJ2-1	TGTGCCAGCAGTCTTCAGGGCCGACCCACGGGGGGGTTCTTC	CASSLQGRPTGGFF
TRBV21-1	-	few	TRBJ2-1	TGTGCCAGCAGCAATGCGGGAGGTGACAATGAGCAGTTCTTC	CASSNAGGDNEQFF
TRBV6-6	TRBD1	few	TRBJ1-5	TGTGCCAGCAGCCTCACAGGGGATAGCAATCAGCCCCAGCATTTT	CASSLTGDSNQPQHF
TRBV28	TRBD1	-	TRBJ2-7	TGTGCCAGCAGCGAGACAGGGAGTACCTACGAGCAGTACTTC	CASSETGSTYEQYF
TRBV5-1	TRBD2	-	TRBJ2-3	TGCGCCAGCAGGAGACTAGCGGGGGGAACAGATACGCAGTATTTT	CASRRLAGGTDTQYF
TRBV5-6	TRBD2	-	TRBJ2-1	TGTGCCAGCAGCAGGACTCAGACCCGACTAGCGGGGGGGCAGGAGCAGTTCTTC	CASSRTQTRLAGGQEQFF
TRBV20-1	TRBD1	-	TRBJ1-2	TGCAGTGCCTCGACAGGGGACGGCTACACCTTC	CSASTGDGYTF
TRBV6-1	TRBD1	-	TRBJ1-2	TGTGCCAGCAGTACCTCAGGGGGATCCTATGGCTACACCTTC	CASSTSGGSYGYTF
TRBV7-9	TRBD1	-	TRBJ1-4	TGTGCCAGCACCCCGCAGGGGGCTAATGAAAAACTGTTTTTT	CASTPQGANEKLFF
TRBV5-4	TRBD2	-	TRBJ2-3	TGTGCCAGCAGCTCCCAGCGGGGGGCAGATACGCAGTATTTT	CASSSQRGADTQYF